The 24 T cell receptor beta chains below were found in one sample sequenced in a study of T cell responses to AZD1222 COVID-19 vaccine. Using immunoSEQ multiplex PCR, the repertoire was profiled, and TCRdb retains in-frame clones only, with some absent. The sample yields 90,000 to 120,000 clones, about 86% seen once. The material sequenced was peripheral blood, taken on day 0 of AZD1222 vaccination. The receptors were sampled from an adult in good health.

The chain couples TRBV29-1 to TRBJ1-5; unclear D gene. The V gene's germline CDR1 is SQVTM and CDR2 ANQGSEA. This CDR3 comprises 14 residues. The V gene lost 4 bases and the J gene lost 2 bases, with 12 bases spanning the gap. The DNA for the CDR3 is TGCAGCGTTGCGGCAGGTGGACGCAATCAGCCCCAGCATTTT. The encoded protein is CSVAAGGRNQPQHF. Full variable domain (missing parts from reference TRBV29-1 and TRBJ1-5): SAVISQKPSRDICQRGTSLTIQCQVDSQVTMMFWYRQQPGQSLTLIATANQGSEATYESGFVIDKFPISRPNLTFSTLTVSNMSPEDSSIYLCSVAAGGRNQPQHFGDGTRLSIL.

This clone has a single count. The chain recombines TRBV21-1 with TRBJ1-6. TRBV21-1 is designated a pseudogene. The CDR3 loop spans 14 amino acids. The CDR3 protein is CASSKVLGCSPLHF. The CDR3 DNA reads as TGTGCCAGCAGCAAAGTATTAGGGTGTTCACCCCTCCACTTT.

V is TRBV11-1 and J is TRBJ2-7, with a possible D match to TRBD2 (6 bases). CDR1 is SGHAT and CDR2 is FQDESV in the germline V gene (reference sequence). There are 13 residues in the CDR3. Trimming shortened V by 6 bases and J by 3 bases, and 12 bases separated the two germline ends. The CDR3 loop reads CASRAGIGYEQYF. The CDR3 DNA sequence: TGTGCCAGCAGGGCGGGGATAGGCTACGAGCAGTACTTC.

CDR3 protein: CASSLPPLGARGAYNEQFF. As DNA, the CDR3 is TGTGCCAGCAGCTTACCACCTCTCGGTGCGCGGGGGGCCTACAATGAGCAGTTCTTC. The chain is built from TRBV7-9 and TRBJ2-1, with 8 bases fitting TRBD2. Per the germline V gene, CDR1 is SEHNR and CDR2 is FQNEAQ (reference sequence). J lost 2 bases, V lost 2 bases, and 14 bases had no gene match. The CDR3 has 19 residues.

This clone was detected only once. The chain couples TRBV28 to TRBJ1-2, with D possibly being TRBD1 (5 bases). CDR3 length: 11 residues. Per the germline V gene, CDR1 is MDHEN and CDR2 is SYDVKM. DNA for the CDR3: TGTGCTTCCGCAGGGAACTATGGCTACACCTTC. The encoded protein is CASAGNYGYTF.

The rearrangement links TRBV6-2 or TRBV6-3 to TRBJ1-5; D uncertain. The ends were cut back, 2 bases at V and 1 base at J, with 9 bases in the middle. The CDR3 is 15 residues long. Germline assignment: CDR1 MNHEY and CDR2 SVGEGT. CDR3 region: CASSYPPRSNQPQHF. CDR3 coding DNA: TGTGCCAGCAGTTACCCCCCCAGGAGCAATCAGCCCCAGCATTTT.

This chain uses TRBV3-1 (or the pseudogene TRBV3-2) with TRBJ1-2; D gene ambiguous. This CDR3 is built from 14 residues. The V gene's germline CDR1 is LGHDT and CDR2 YNNKEL (reference sequence). Deletions cut 2 bases from V and 3 bases from J, with 10 bases between. The CDR3 loop reads CASSQIHGDYGYTF. The CDR3 nucleotides read TGTGCCAGCAGCCAAATCCACGGGGACTATGGCTACACCTTC.

The chain has TRBV5-6 and TRBJ2-5; D might be TRBD1 (5 bases). Germline-derived CDR1 and CDR2 are SGHDT and YYEEEE. The length of the CDR3 is 15 residues. V shed 4 bases and J shed 5 bases, with 18 bases lying between them. In nucleotides, the CDR3 is TGTGCCAGCAGCCTCTGGACACCTACAATGGAGACCCAGTACTTC. Protein sequence: CASSLWTPTMETQYF.

This clone was observed a single time. The chain couples TRBV28 to TRBJ2-7, with D possibly matching TRBD1 (5 bases). From germline, CDR1 is MDHEN and CDR2 SYDVKM. The CDR3 loop spans 15 amino acids. Trimming cost V 5 bases and J 3 bases, with 17 bases left between them. For the CDR3, the DNA is TGTGCCAGCAGTCCACCGGACACGATCCTCTACGAGCAGTACTTC. This encodes CASSPPDTILYEQYF.

The chain couples TRBV7-8 to TRBJ1-2; D gene unclear. Germline loops: CDR1 SGHVS, CDR2 FQNEAQ. Trimming removed 4 bases at V and 7 bases at J, with 16 bases between. The CDR3 has 14 amino acids. Here the CDR3 DNA reads TGTGCCAGCAGCTCCCCAAACGTGCGGGGTGGCTACACCTTC. Translated: CASSSPNVRGGYTF.

This clone was seen once. The chain has TRBV19 and TRBJ2-2; the D is unclear. CDR3 size: 12 residues. The V gene lost 8 bases and the J gene lost 6 bases, with 10 bases spanning the gap. Germline assignment: CDR1 LNHDA and CDR2 SQIVND (reference sequence). The CDR3 spells CASGRGAGELFF. Written as DNA, the CDR3 is TGTGCCAGTGGTCGTGGGGCCGGGGAGCTGTTTTTT.

J is TRBJ1-6 and V is TRBV18; the D gene is possibly TRBD1 (5 bases). The CDR3 consists of 15 residues. V shed 3 bases and J shed 8 bases, with 14 bases lying between them. The germline V gene has CDR1 KGHSH and CDR2 LQKENI. The CDR3 DNA sequence: TGTGCCAGCTCACCGGGTAGGGGAGGCGATTCACCCCTCCACTTT. This codes for CASSPGRGGDSPLHF.

The chain is built from TRBV30 and TRBJ2-7, with D possibly being TRBD2 (5 bases). Germline-derived CDR1 and CDR2 are GTSNPN and SVGIG (reference sequence). V lost 2 bases and J lost 8, with 19 bases in between. CDR3 length equals 14 residues. The CDR3 here is CAWSLTGVGAKQYF. The CDR3 bases are TGTGCCTGGAGTTTAACCGGGGTAGGCGCAAAGCAGTACTTC.

V and J are TRBV10-3 and TRBJ2-1; 8 bases fit TRBD1. Trimming took 3 bases from V and 5 from J; bases not matched to a gene: 3. The CDR3 has 14 residues. In germline, CDR1 is ENHRY, CDR2 SYGVKD. CDR3 coding DNA: TGTGCCATCAGTGACAGGGGGCCCAACAATGAGCAGTTCTTC. Encoded protein: CAISDRGPNNEQFF.

This chain connects TRBV5-1 to TRBJ2-3; TRBD1 matches 8 bases. The germline V gene has CDR1 SGHRS and CDR2 YFSETQ. The CDR3 contains 14 residues. With V trimmed by 6 bases and J by 2 bases, 5 bases remained unmatched. The CDR3 bases are TGCGCCAGCACCAGGGACAGGCCCACAGATACGCAGTATTTT. Protein: CASTRDRPTDTQYF.

This clone appeared a single time. The J gene is TRBJ2-6, the V gene TRBV7-8; D uncertain. Trimming took 2 bases from V and 0 from J, leaving 5 bases between them. Germline CDR1 reads SGHVS; CDR2 reads FQNEAQ. CDR3 length: 15 residues. CDR3 DNA sequence: TGTGCCAGCAGCTTAAGGGACTCTGGGGCCAACGTCCTGACTTTC. It translates to CASSLRDSGANVLTF.

The chain has TRBV28 and TRBJ2-2; D is unclear. The CDR3 is made up of 12 amino acids. V shed 3 bases and J shed 6 bases, with 5 bases lying between them. Germline V lookup: CDR1 MDHEN, CDR2 SYDVKM. CDR3 coding DNA: TGTGCCAGCAGTTTGGGGTCCGGGGAGCTGTTTTTT. This encodes CASSLGSGELFF.

The chain combines TRBV3-1 (or the pseudogene TRBV3-2) with TRBJ1-5; tentatively, D is TRBD1 (5 bases). The CDR3 sequence is 13 residues long. Trimming took off 4 bases at V and 2 bases at J, with 6 bases between the two ends. Per germline, CDR1 LGHDT and CDR2 YNNKEL (reference sequence). As DNA, the CDR3 is TGTGCCAGCAGCCTCAGGGGCAATCAGCCCCAGCATTTT. The encoded protein is CASSLRGNQPQHF.

This chain connects TRBV7-9 to TRBJ2-1, with D hard to call. This CDR3 has 14 residues. Trimming left V 2 bases short and J 5 bases short, with 10 bases between. Germline CDR1 is SEHNR and CDR2 is FQNEAQ (reference sequence). DNA of the CDR3: TGTGCCAGCAGCTTACCGACTGAGAACAATGAGCAGTTCTTC. It specifies CASSLPTENNEQFF.

The chain links TRBV30 to TRBJ2-3; 9 positions match TRBD1. Germline lookup yields CDR1 GTSNPN and CDR2 SVGIG (reference sequence). J was trimmed by 3 bases and V by 0 bases; bases with no gene match: 4. This CDR3 region has 15 residues. DNA for the CDR3: TGTGCCTGGAGTGTTGGGGGGACAGGGACAGATACGCAGTATTTT. This encodes CAWSVGGTGTDTQYF.

The genes are TRBV6-6 and TRBJ2-2, with D possibly TRBD2 on 6 matching bases. Germline V gives CDR1 MNHNY, CDR2 SVGAGI (reference sequence). V lost 2 bases, J lost 8 bases, and 12 bases lay in between. The CDR3 runs to 14 residues. CDR3 loop: CASSYPAGQGELFF. For the CDR3, the DNA is TGTGCCAGCAGTTACCCGGCGGGGCAGGGGGAGCTGTTTTTT.

The chain employs TRBV28 and TRBJ2-3; no firm D call. Looked up from germline, CDR1 is MDHEN and CDR2 is SYDVKM. V was clipped by 5 bases and J by 0 bases, with 12 bases between them. The CDR3 sequence is 15 residues long. This CDR3 is CASSPPSLSTDTQYF. DNA for the CDR3: TGTGCCAGCAGTCCACCCTCCCTTAGCACAGATACGCAGTATTTT.

The chain recombines TRBV5-4 with TRBJ2-1; D might be TRBD2 (6 bases). Trimming pared 3 bases from V and 1 base from J, leaving 11 bases between. The CDR3 spans 15 residues. Germline V CDR1 and CDR2: SGHNT, YYREEE (reference sequence). The CDR3 DNA is TGTGCCAGCAGCTCGGAGCGGGTATCCTACAATGAGCAGTTCTTC. This codes for CASSSERVSYNEQFF. Drawing the rest from reference TRBV5-4 and TRBJ2-1, the complete variable domain is ETGVTQSPTHLIKTRGQQVTLRCSSQSGHNTVSWYQQALGQGPQFIFQYYREEENGRGNFPPRFSGLQFPNYSSELNVNALELDDSALYLCASSSERVSYNEQFFGPGTRLTVL.

The chain couples TRBV23-1 to TRBJ1-4, with 7 nucleotides matching TRBD1. TRBV23-1 is an ORF, with its function uncertain. Trimming at V came to 2 bases and at J to 5 bases, leaving 5 bases not matched to a gene. The CDR3 spans 15 residues. The CDR3 DNA sequence: TGCGCCAGCAGTCAACTACAGGGGATAAATGAAAAACTGTTTTTT. Its translation is CASSQLQGINEKLFF.